The T cell receptor (beta chain) under discussion was sequenced for a study of cytomegalovirus exposure and HLA in healthy donors. Study findings and constraints: In vitro checks showed that three CMV-associated chains really do target CMV antigens. V- and J-gene trimming of TCR beta was linked (in a later analysis) to a missense DCLRE1C variant. In a later analysis, donors in an Asian-associated ancestry cluster reportedly had fewer N-insertions in productive TCRs than the cohort mean.

These donors, healthy bone marrow donors, were studied. With 60 Vbeta and 13 Jbeta primers, the PCR was carried out. The protocol was immunoSEQ multiplex PCR, while the TCRdb copy is restricted to in-frame clones and leaves out a portion. The table records some 90,000 clones, around 80% of them present only once. Regarding this clone: The antigen remains unidentified.

Trimming cost V 3 bases and J 5 bases, with 15 bases left between them. From germline, CDR1 is SGHRS and CDR2 YFSETQ. The CDR3 has 14 amino acids. Material: PBMCs. The clonotype was recovered from a man aged 25 to 45 in good health and CMV-seropositive. The J gene is TRBJ2-7, the V gene TRBV5-1; maybe TRBD2 (6 bases). In DNA, the CDR3 is TGCGCCAGCAGCTCCCAACCAGGAGGGGACGAGCAGTACTTC. Protein: CASSSQPGGDEQYF.